These 12 T cell receptor beta chains were all obtained from the same sample, sequenced in a study of a mutant IDH1 vaccine in newly diagnosed glioma. Using immunoSEQ multiplex PCR, the repertoire was profiled, and TCRdb retains in-frame clones only, with some absent. The sample has over 55,000 clones; about 83% are singletons. Time point in this sample: baseline, week 1 (first vaccination visit). As for treatment: pre-vaccination baseline after standard-of-care therapy. The sample consisted of peripheral blood mononuclear cells (PBMCs), taken from a glioma patient treated with radiotherapy, temozolomide or both. The receptors derive from a woman younger than 35 with glioma. Some clones in this sample may be carry-over from other donors' samples.

V usage is TRBV6-5 and J usage is TRBJ2-7, with a tentative D call TRBD2 (7 bases). The CDR3 sequence is 15 residues long. Germline CDR1 is MNHEY and CDR2 is SVGAGI. V was shortened by 5 bases and J by 3 bases, with 17 bases between the two germline ends. CDR3 DNA sequence: TGTGCCAGCAGTAGGGGGGGAAGGGGCAACTACGAGCAGTACTTC. Translated: CASSRGGRGNYEQYF.

This rearrangement joins TRBV29-1 to TRBJ1-6, with D perhaps TRBD1 (5 bases). The CDR3 contains 13 residues. V was clipped by 6 bases and J by 7 bases, with 13 bases between them. Germline V gene data show CDR1 as SQVTM and CDR2 as ANQGSEA. DNA of the CDR3: TGCAGCGTGGGGACGGGGCGAAATTCACCCCTCCACTTT. It encodes CSVGTGRNSPLHF. Filled out from reference TRBV29-1 and TRBJ1-6, the complete variable domain reads SAVISQKPSRDICQRGTSLTIQCQVDSQVTMMFWYRQQPGQSLTLIATANQGSEATYESGFVIDKFPISRPNLTFSTLTVSNMSPEDSSIYLCSVGTGRNSPLHFGNGTRLTVT.

The rearrangement joins TRBV4-1 to TRBJ2-3; D call uncertain. Trimming removed 3 bases at V and 6 bases at J, with 7 bases between. Per germline, CDR1 MGHRA and CDR2 YSYEKL. The CDR3 is made up of 12 amino acids. The CDR3 reads CASSHMGDTQYF. The CDR3 coding sequence is TGCGCCAGCAGCCATATGGGGGATACGCAGTATTTT.

V usage is TRBV5-4 and J usage is TRBJ2-3; possible D gene TRBD2, 5 bases. CDR1 and CDR2 from the germline V gene are SGHNT and YYREEE (reference sequence). Trimming removed 4 bases from V and 2 bases from J, with 14 bases in between. There are 15 residues in the CDR3. The DNA of the CDR3 is TGTGCCAGCAGCCTGGACCGAGGGTACACAGATACGCAGTATTTT. It translates to CASSLDRGYTDTQYF. Full variable domain (missing parts from reference TRBV5-4 and TRBJ2-3): ETGVTQSPTHLIKTRGQQVTLRCSSQSGHNTVSWYQQALGQGPQFIFQYYREEENGRGNFPPRFSGLQFPNYSSELNVNALELDDSALYLCASSLDRGYTDTQYFGPGTRLTVL.

V gene TRBV7-8 combines with J gene TRBJ1-2, with TRBD1 matching over 7 bases. V lost 5 bases, J lost 8 bases, and 14 bases stayed unmatched. The length of the CDR3 is 15 residues. Germline lookup yields CDR1 SGHVS and CDR2 FQNEAQ. DNA of the CDR3: TGTGCCAGCAGCCAGGGGGGTTGGGGGGCGCTGGGCTACACCTTC. Its translation: CASSQGGWGALGYTF.

The chain carries TRBV6-5 and TRBJ2-3, with D possibly TRBD2 on 5 matching bases. Germline V gene sequence: CDR1 MNHEY, CDR2 SVGAGI. Trimming removed 8 bases at V and 6 bases at J, with 12 bases between. CDR3 length: 12 residues. CDR3 in DNA: TGTGCCAGCTGGAGGACGGTCGATACGCAGTATTTT. It specifies CASWRTVDTQYF.

The chain links TRBV11-2 to TRBJ2-7; no reliable D call. V was pared by 5 bases and J by 3 bases, with 5 bases between. Germline loops: CDR1 SGHAT, CDR2 FQNNGV. The CDR3 runs 11 residues. CDR3 DNA: TGTGCCAGCAGCCACTACTACGAGCAGTACTTC. Amino acid sequence: CASSHYYEQYF.

This clone was detected only once. The genes are TRBV6-4 and TRBJ2-3, with 9 bases matching TRBD2. Germline V gene lookup returns CDR1 MRHNA and CDR2 SNTAGT. The ends lost 3 bases at V and 6 bases at J; junction bases unmatched: 4. This CDR3 has 14 residues. The CDR3 DNA reads TGTGCCAGCAGTGAAGCGGGGGGCGGGGATACGCAGTATTTT. This encodes CASSEAGGGDTQYF.

This clone was seen just once. The genes are TRBV6-6 and TRBJ2-3; D is undetermined. The V gene lost 6 bases and the J gene lost 3 bases, with 7 bases spanning the gap. This CDR3 contains 12 residues. CDR1 is MNHNY, CDR2 SVGAGI, per germline (reference sequence). CDR3 residues: CASRYKTDTQYF. DNA of the CDR3: TGTGCCAGCAGATACAAAACAGATACGCAGTATTTT.

The chain couples TRBV9 to TRBJ1-2; 8 bases match TRBD1. V lost 3 bases to trimming and J lost 7 bases; unmatched junction nucleotides: 8. The length of the CDR3 is 14 residues. The V gene's germline CDR1 is SGDLS and CDR2 YYNGEE. The CDR3: CASSARGLRGGYTF. In DNA form, the CDR3 reads TGTGCCAGCAGCGCCAGGGGGCTTAGGGGTGGCTACACCTTC.

The chain combines TRBV30 with TRBJ2-5; the D is unclear. V gave up 3 bases and J gave up 2 bases, with 16 bases separating them. CDR3 length equals 15 residues. Germline V CDR1 and CDR2: GTSNPN, SVGIG (reference sequence). The CDR3 protein is CAWSRASGRQETQYF. The CDR3 coding sequence is TGTGCCTGGAGCCGGGCCAGTGGTAGGCAAGAGACCCAGTACTTC.

This chain joins TRBV5-1 and TRBJ2-1, with D uncertain. CDR1 is SGHRS and CDR2 is YFSETQ in the germline V gene. The CDR3 is 12 residues long. Trimming took off 0 bases at V and 7 bases at J, with 5 bases between the two ends. The CDR3 region is CASSLDRNEQFF. DNA for the CDR3: TGCGCCAGCAGCTTGGATCGGAATGAGCAGTTCTTC.